A selection of T cell receptor beta chains follows, all from one sample in a study of molecular identifiers for immune sequencing clone quantification. MiXCR, run by TCRdb on the PCR reads, gives a single entry per CDR3 protein. In the table there are around 300,000 distinct CDR3 sequences, 24% of which are singletons. What was sequenced was naive CD8+ T cells from blood, with Jurkat cell RNA spiked in. The receptor source for this set is a human donor in good health. Some libraries in this study had Jurkat cell RNA spiked in. Each CDR3 is given with its conserved first and last residue. A D gene is named only where the DNA matches it firmly. Clone size is shown for a subset of rows, as once, few, many or a class of expanded clone.

d_call: -; clone_size: many; j_call: TRBJ2-7; v_call: TRBV15; cdr3_nt: TGTGCCACCTCCCGAGTGGCAGGGAGCGAGCAGTACTTC; cdr3_aa: CATSRVAGSEQYF
d_call: TRBD1; clone_size: many; j_call: TRBJ2-3; v_call: TRBV2; cdr3_nt: TGTGCCAGCAGTGGAGGACAGGGGTTAATCACAGATACGCAGTATTTT; cdr3_aa: CASSGGQGLITDTQYF
d_call: TRBD2; clone_size: -; j_call: TRBJ2-3; v_call: TRBV6-5; cdr3_nt: TGTGCCAGCAGTTACGGCGCGGGAGGGATAGATACGCAGTATTTT; cdr3_aa: CASSYGAGGIDTQYF
d_call: -; clone_size: -; j_call: TRBJ1-3; v_call: TRBV13; cdr3_nt: TGTGCCAGCAGCTCAGGGGAAAGTGGAAACACCATATATTTT; cdr3_aa: CASSSGESGNTIYF
d_call: TRBD1; clone_size: many; j_call: TRBJ1-1; v_call: TRBV29-1; cdr3_nt: TGCAGCGTTCCCAGGGGGCGAGACGCTTTCTTT; cdr3_aa: CSVPRGRDAFF
d_call: TRBD1; clone_size: many; j_call: TRBJ2-3; v_call: TRBV9; cdr3_nt: TGTGCCAGCAACGGCAGGGGGTTCACAGATACGCAGTATTTT; cdr3_aa: CASNGRGFTDTQYF
d_call: TRBD1; clone_size: many; j_call: TRBJ2-6; v_call: TRBV12-3/TRBV12-4; cdr3_nt: TGTGCGACAGGGGGCCCGTCGCCGTCTGGGGCCAACGTCCTGACTTTC; cdr3_aa: CATGGPSPSGANVLTF
d_call: -; clone_size: few; j_call: TRBJ1-3; v_call: TRBV28; cdr3_nt: TGTGCCAGCGGGACTCAGACTGGAAACACCATATATTTT; cdr3_aa: CASGTQTGNTIYF
d_call: -; clone_size: few; j_call: TRBJ2-1; v_call: TRBV13; cdr3_nt: TGTGCCAGCAGCTTAGGCCCCGGGACTCTCAACAATGAGCAGTTCTTC; cdr3_aa: CASSLGPGTLNNEQFF
d_call: -; clone_size: many; j_call: TRBJ2-2; v_call: TRBV29-1; cdr3_nt: TGCAGCGTTGAAGATAGGAGGACCGGGGAGCTGTTTTTT; cdr3_aa: CSVEDRRTGELFF
d_call: TRBD2; clone_size: -; j_call: TRBJ2-7; v_call: TRBV4-2; cdr3_nt: TGTGCCAGCAGCCAAGATCCGGGGACTAGCGGGAGATCCTACGAGCAGTACTTC; cdr3_aa: CASSQDPGTSGRSYEQYF
d_call: -; clone_size: few; j_call: TRBJ2-3; v_call: TRBV10-1; cdr3_nt: TGCGCCAGCAGCCCCCAGAGTCGCGCGACAGATACGCAGTATTTT; cdr3_aa: CASSPQSRATDTQYF
d_call: TRBD1; clone_size: -; j_call: TRBJ1-3; v_call: TRBV12-3/TRBV12-4; cdr3_nt: TGTGCCAGCACCGGGGACAGGGTGGAAAACACCATATATTTT; cdr3_aa: CASTGDRVENTIYF
d_call: -; clone_size: -; j_call: TRBJ2-3; v_call: TRBV12-3/TRBV12-4; cdr3_nt: TGTGCCAGCAGTTTTTGGGGAGCTAGCACAGATACGCAGTATTTT; cdr3_aa: CASSFWGASTDTQYF
d_call: TRBD1; clone_size: -; j_call: TRBJ2-7; v_call: TRBV12-3/TRBV12-4; cdr3_nt: TGTGCCAGCAGGGACAGGGGGCATGAGCAGTACTTC; cdr3_aa: CASRDRGHEQYF
d_call: TRBD1; clone_size: few; j_call: TRBJ2-1; v_call: TRBV7-9; cdr3_nt: TGTGCCAGCAGCCACCAGACAGGGGCAAATGAGCAGTTCTTC; cdr3_aa: CASSHQTGANEQFF
d_call: -; clone_size: many; j_call: TRBJ2-2; v_call: TRBV28; cdr3_nt: TGTGCCAGCAGTTTATCGGGAAGGTCCGGGGAGCTGTTTTTT; cdr3_aa: CASSLSGRSGELFF
d_call: TRBD1; clone_size: few; j_call: TRBJ2-7; v_call: TRBV7-2; cdr3_nt: TGTGCCAGCAGCTTAGGTCTCGCAGGGGGAAACTACGAGCAGTACTTC; cdr3_aa: CASSLGLAGGNYEQYF
d_call: TRBD2; clone_size: many; j_call: TRBJ2-7; v_call: TRBV20-1; cdr3_nt: TGCAGTGCTAGATCTAGCGGGTCTAGCTCCTACGAGCAGTACTTC; cdr3_aa: CSARSSGSSSYEQYF
d_call: -; clone_size: -; j_call: TRBJ2-3; v_call: TRBV6-5; cdr3_nt: TGTGCCAGCAGACCCACAGGGCCAGATACGCAGTATTTT; cdr3_aa: CASRPTGPDTQYF
d_call: -; clone_size: many; j_call: TRBJ2-3; v_call: TRBV7-9; cdr3_nt: TGTGCCAGCAGCTTACCCTCTGACGGAGATACGCAGTATTTT; cdr3_aa: CASSLPSDGDTQYF
d_call: TRBD1; clone_size: once; j_call: TRBJ1-5; v_call: TRBV9; cdr3_nt: TGTGCCAGCAGCGTAGGGACAGGGGGTCAGCCCCCGCATTTT; cdr3_aa: CASSVGTGGQPPHF
d_call: -; clone_size: -; j_call: TRBJ1-5; v_call: TRBV6-1; cdr3_nt: TGTGCCAGCAGTGAAGCGGCAGGGAGCAATCAGCCCCAGCATTTT; cdr3_aa: CASSEAAGSNQPQHF
d_call: TRBD2; clone_size: many; j_call: TRBJ2-3; v_call: TRBV4-3; cdr3_nt: TGCGCCAGCAGCCAAGATCGACTAGCGGGACTGGATACGCAGTATTTT; cdr3_aa: CASSQDRLAGLDTQYF
d_call: -; clone_size: -; j_call: TRBJ2-3; v_call: TRBV15; cdr3_nt: TGTGCCACCAGCAGAGATCCCGGACTAACTATCACTAGCACAGATACGCAGTATTTT; cdr3_aa: CATSRDPGLTITSTDTQYF
d_call: TRBD1; clone_size: few; j_call: TRBJ2-1; v_call: TRBV19; cdr3_nt: TGTGCCAGTAGTAGCGAACCGGGACAGGGTTCCGGTGAGCAGTTCTTC; cdr3_aa: CASSSEPGQGSGEQFF
d_call: TRBD2; clone_size: many; j_call: TRBJ2-7; v_call: TRBV5-1; cdr3_nt: TGCGCCAGCAGCTCGAGCCTAGCGGGAGGTCCCCTCCACGAGCAGTACTTC; cdr3_aa: CASSSSLAGGPLHEQYF
d_call: TRBD1; clone_size: many; j_call: TRBJ2-5; v_call: TRBV6-5; cdr3_nt: TGTGCCAGCAGTTACCTGGCAGGGGGTAGCGAGACCCAGTACTTC; cdr3_aa: CASSYLAGGSETQYF
d_call: -; clone_size: -; j_call: TRBJ2-3; v_call: TRBV6-2/TRBV6-3; cdr3_nt: TGTGCCAGCAGGAGAATTGATTTTAAGGAGCTGACAGATACGCAGTATTTT; cdr3_aa: CASRRIDFKELTDTQYF
d_call: TRBD1; clone_size: few; j_call: TRBJ2-1; v_call: TRBV4-1; cdr3_nt: TGCGCCAGCAGCCAAATGACAGGGGGCTCTTTTGAGCAGTTCTTC; cdr3_aa: CASSQMTGGSFEQFF
d_call: TRBD1; clone_size: -; j_call: TRBJ2-7; v_call: TRBV30; cdr3_nt: TGTGCCTGGAGTACACGGGACAGGTCTTATTTTACCTTTCGTGAGCAGTACTTC; cdr3_aa: CAWSTRDRSYFTFREQYF
d_call: TRBD2; clone_size: few; j_call: TRBJ2-3; v_call: TRBV10-2; cdr3_nt: TGCGCCACTCAAAGACTAGCGGGGGCCTTGGATACGCAGTATTTT; cdr3_aa: CATQRLAGALDTQYF
d_call: TRBD1; clone_size: many; j_call: TRBJ1-1; v_call: TRBV20-1; cdr3_nt: TGCAGTGCTAGAGATTCGCAGGGGGAGTACACTGAAGCTTTCTTT; cdr3_aa: CSARDSQGEYTEAFF
d_call: -; clone_size: -; j_call: TRBJ2-2; v_call: TRBV12-3/TRBV12-4; cdr3_nt: TGTGCCAGCAGTGTCTGGAACACCGGGGAGCTGTTTTTT; cdr3_aa: CASSVWNTGELFF
d_call: -; clone_size: many; j_call: TRBJ2-7; v_call: TRBV19; cdr3_nt: TGTGCCAGTAGTATTTCCGGGCTGGCGGGGCAATACGAGCAGTACTTC; cdr3_aa: CASSISGLAGQYEQYF
d_call: -; clone_size: few; j_call: TRBJ1-5; v_call: TRBV7-9; cdr3_nt: TGTGCCAGCAGCTTTTCACAGGGCAGTAGCAATCAGCCCCAGCATTTT; cdr3_aa: CASSFSQGSSNQPQHF
d_call: -; clone_size: -; j_call: TRBJ2-2; v_call: TRBV6-2/TRBV6-3; cdr3_nt: TGTGCCAGCAGTTATAGTCACGACTACACCGGGGATCTGTTTTTT; cdr3_aa: CASSYSHDYTGDLFF
d_call: -; clone_size: -; j_call: TRBJ2-2; v_call: TRBV4-1; cdr3_nt: TGCGCCAGCAGCCCTAGCTGGATAAACACCGGGGAGCTGTTTTTT; cdr3_aa: CASSPSWINTGELFF
d_call: TRBD1; clone_size: few; j_call: TRBJ2-3; v_call: TRBV11-2; cdr3_nt: TGTGCCAGCAGCCCCGGCTGGGACAGGGGCACAGATACGCAGTATTTT; cdr3_aa: CASSPGWDRGTDTQYF
d_call: TRBD2; clone_size: once; j_call: TRBJ2-3; v_call: TRBV9; cdr3_nt: TGTGCCAGCAGCGGAGGGGGCGGGGGGGCGGCTAGCACAGATACGCAGTATTTT; cdr3_aa: CASSGGGGGAASTDTQYF
d_call: -; clone_size: many; j_call: TRBJ2-4; v_call: TRBV28; cdr3_nt: TGTGCCAGCAGTCCTTACCGGTCCGGTGGTCGGGCCAAAAACATTCAGTACTTC; cdr3_aa: CASSPYRSGGRAKNIQYF
d_call: -; clone_size: -; j_call: TRBJ2-3; v_call: TRBV4-3; cdr3_nt: TGCGCCAGCAGCCAAGATAGCCGCACAGCTACGCAGTATTTT; cdr3_aa: CASSQDSRTATQYF
d_call: -; clone_size: few; j_call: TRBJ2-2; v_call: TRBV6-5; cdr3_nt: TGTGCCAGCAGTTACAACCCGAACACCGGGGAGCTGTTTTTT; cdr3_aa: CASSYNPNTGELFF
d_call: TRBD1; clone_size: many; j_call: TRBJ2-3; v_call: TRBV7-9; cdr3_nt: TGTGCCAGCAGCTCCCGGGACAGCCGCACAGATACGCAGTATTTT; cdr3_aa: CASSSRDSRTDTQYF
d_call: TRBD1; clone_size: many; j_call: TRBJ2-7; v_call: TRBV12-3/TRBV12-4; cdr3_nt: TGTGCCAGCAGTCCCTCAAGGGACAGGAGCTCCTACGAGCAGTACTTC; cdr3_aa: CASSPSRDRSSYEQYF
d_call: TRBD1; clone_size: many; j_call: TRBJ2-4; v_call: TRBV29-1; cdr3_nt: TGCAGCGTGATGGACAGGCAAGGCATTCAGTACTTC; cdr3_aa: CSVMDRQGIQYF
d_call: TRBD1; clone_size: -; j_call: TRBJ2-3; v_call: TRBV5-4; cdr3_nt: TGTGCCAGCAGCTTGCCTGACAGGGGACTCCTGGGTAGAGATACGCAGTATTTT; cdr3_aa: CASSLPDRGLLGRDTQYF
d_call: -; clone_size: -; j_call: TRBJ2-7; v_call: TRBV4-3; cdr3_nt: TGCGCCAGCAGCCAAGATCTCCTAGCTTATGGTCTTACCTTC; cdr3_aa: CASSQDLLAYGLTF
d_call: -; clone_size: many; j_call: TRBJ2-1; v_call: TRBV24-1; cdr3_nt: TGTGCCACCAGTGATTCTGGGGTAGGGTACAATGAGCAGTTCTTC; cdr3_aa: CATSDSGVGYNEQFF
d_call: -; clone_size: -; j_call: TRBJ2-7; v_call: TRBV7-9; cdr3_nt: TGTGCCAGCAGCCCTCCAGGGAGCCTATCCTACGAGCAGTACTTC; cdr3_aa: CASSPPGSLSYEQYF
d_call: TRBD1; clone_size: -; j_call: TRBJ2-2; v_call: TRBV4-1; cdr3_nt: TGCGCCAGCAGCCAACCTCCGGGACAGGCCCCTAACACCGGGGAGCTGTTTTTT; cdr3_aa: CASSQPPGQAPNTGELFF
d_call: -; clone_size: many; j_call: TRBJ2-3; v_call: TRBV21-1; cdr3_nt: TGTGCCAGCAGCAAAGAGGGTGAGAGGAGCGGGGGCACAGATACGCAGTATTTT; cdr3_aa: CASSKEGERSGGTDTQYF
d_call: -; clone_size: -; j_call: TRBJ2-2; v_call: TRBV6-5; cdr3_nt: TGTGCCAGCAGTTATCGGGGTCTCGGCGGGGAGCTGTTTTTT; cdr3_aa: CASSYRGLGGELFF
d_call: -; clone_size: -; j_call: TRBJ2-3; v_call: TRBV11-2; cdr3_nt: TGTGCCAGCAGCTTACGGGGGACAAGCACAGATACGCAGTATTTT; cdr3_aa: CASSLRGTSTDTQYF
d_call: TRBD2; clone_size: many; j_call: TRBJ2-7; v_call: TRBV2; cdr3_nt: TGTGCCAGCAGAGGGAGGGCCCCCCTGGAGCAGTACTTC; cdr3_aa: CASRGRAPLEQYF